Sequencing of this TCR beta chain was carried out in a study of regulatory and conventional T cells in RAG deficiency. Profiling relied on immunoSEQ multiplex PCR, and the TCRdb table lists in-frame clones only, not all of them. The sample gives about 9,100 clones, around 94% of which show up once; over 1.3% is in the top ten. Remarks on this clone: Its antigen is unidentified.

General study points: RAG-deficient patients showed markedly lower Shannon entropy and higher Simpson indices than control T-cell subsets. In Omenn syndrome, Treg and Tconv repertoires overlapped >75%.

Between the trimmed V and J ends, which lost 2 bases and 8 bases, there was a span of 15 bases. CDR3 size: 14 residues. Germline V lookup: CDR1 MDHEN, CDR2 SYDVKM. The sorted conventional CD4+ T cells were CD25-low and CD127-high, with genomic DNA sequenced. The sequence was obtained from a human donor with RAG deficiency presenting as severe combined immunodeficiency. The chain uses TRBV28 and TRBJ1-2, with a weak D call TRBD1 (6 bases). Specimen: CD4+ effector T cells sorted from blood. CDR3 nucleotide sequence: TGTGCCAGCAGTTTAAATCCTGGTGGGGGCGGCTACACCTTC. Amino acids: CASSLNPGGGGYTF.